This TCR beta chain was identified during a study of shared clonotypes between healthy human individuals. The split of CD4+ cells yielded CD45RA+ naive and CD45RA-negative memory subsets. CDR1 MGHRA and CDR2 YSYEKL come from the germline V gene. V shed 4 bases and J 2 bases; nucleotides not matched to a gene: 4. The CDR3 contains 16 residues. Replicate PCRs run on sorted subsets employed approximately 180 ng DNA, approximately 30,000 T cell genomes. Profiling relied on immunoSEQ multiplex PCR, and the TCRdb table lists in-frame clones only, not all of them. The repertoire holds some 1 million clones, with roughly 80% as singletons.

Sequencing was done on a sample of memory CD4+ T cells sorted from blood. This sample's subset: CD45RA-negative fraction. The V gene is TRBV4-1, the J gene TRBJ1-5, with TRBD1 matching over 11 bases. This clonotype was sampled from a man aged 18 to 35 in good health. DNA of the CDR3: TGCGCCAGCAGCCGGACAGGGGGCCTCGGCAATCAGCCCCAGCATTTT. This encodes CASSRTGGLGNQPQHF.